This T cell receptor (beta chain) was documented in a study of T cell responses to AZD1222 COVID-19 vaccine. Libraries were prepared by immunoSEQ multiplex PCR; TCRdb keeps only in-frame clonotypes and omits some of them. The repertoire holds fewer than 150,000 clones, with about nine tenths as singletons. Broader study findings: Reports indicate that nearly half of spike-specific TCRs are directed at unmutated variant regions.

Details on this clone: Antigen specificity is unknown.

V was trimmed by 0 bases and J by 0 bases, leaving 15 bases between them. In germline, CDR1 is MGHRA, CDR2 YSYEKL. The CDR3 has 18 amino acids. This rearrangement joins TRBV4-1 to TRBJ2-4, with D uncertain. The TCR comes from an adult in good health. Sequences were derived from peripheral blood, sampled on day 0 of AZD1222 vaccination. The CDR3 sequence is CASSQDWPVSIAKNIQYF. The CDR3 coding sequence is TGCGCCAGCAGCCAAGATTGGCCGGTGTCGATAGCCAAAAACATTCAGTACTTC.